This T cell receptor beta chain comes out of a study of shared clonotypes between healthy human individuals. TCRdb keeps only in-frame clones here, not all; method: immunoSEQ multiplex PCR. The sample has 450,000 to 550,000 clones, 79% seen once; the top ten hold 13%. Study-wide findings and caveats: Investigators expected sequencing depth to affect clonotype sharing among donors.

V was shortened by 2 bases and J by 5 bases, with 9 bases between the two germline ends. In germline, CDR1 is KGHSH, CDR2 LQKENI. There are 14 residues in the CDR3. Concerning this clone itself: Its antigen is still unknown.

There were only Caucasian adults among the donors, and all lived in Nashville, Tennessee. Genomic DNA, for the unsorted samples, came from roughly 90 million PBMCs. The chain is built from TRBV18 and TRBJ2-2; D gene ambiguous. The source of this sequence is a woman aged 35 to 49 in good health. Some clones in this sample may be carry-over from other donors' samples. The sequenced material came from PBMCs. CDR3 in DNA: TGTGCCAGCTCACCAGCGACCCGTACCGGGGAGCTGTTTTTT. It yields the protein CASSPATRTGELFF. The full variable domain, with the rest looked up from reference TRBV18 and TRBJ2-2, is NAGVMQNPRHLVRRRGQEARLRCSPMKGHSHVYWYRQLPEEGLKFMVYLQKENIIDESGMPKERFSAEFPKEGPSILRIQQVVRGDSAAYFCASSPATRTGELFFGEGSRLTVL.